This T cell receptor beta chain originates from a study of preoperative IRX-2 immunotherapy in early breast cancer. The CDR3 contains 15 residues. The germline CDR1 and CDR2 sequences are MNHGY and SAAAGT. The V gene end was trimmed by 5 bases and the J gene end by 7 bases; junction bases not matched to a gene: 11. TCRdb's copy holds only in-frame clones and misses some; the assay was immunoSEQ multiplex PCR. The sample consists of roughly 3,600 clones, around 80% of them appearing once. Treatment given: preoperative locoregional IRX-2 cytokine immunotherapy. Patients received preoperative, locoregional IRX-2 cytokine immunotherapy in a phase Ib study.

The chain couples TRBV6-8 to TRBJ2-1, with 7 bases fitting TRBD2. This receptor was taken from a human donor with breast cancer. Sequenced here: tumor tissue, sampled after IRX-2 immunotherapy. The DNA for the CDR3 is TGTGCCAGCAGTGAGGATGGCGGGAGCGGGAATGAGCAGTTCTTC. It translates to CASSEDGGSGNEQFF.